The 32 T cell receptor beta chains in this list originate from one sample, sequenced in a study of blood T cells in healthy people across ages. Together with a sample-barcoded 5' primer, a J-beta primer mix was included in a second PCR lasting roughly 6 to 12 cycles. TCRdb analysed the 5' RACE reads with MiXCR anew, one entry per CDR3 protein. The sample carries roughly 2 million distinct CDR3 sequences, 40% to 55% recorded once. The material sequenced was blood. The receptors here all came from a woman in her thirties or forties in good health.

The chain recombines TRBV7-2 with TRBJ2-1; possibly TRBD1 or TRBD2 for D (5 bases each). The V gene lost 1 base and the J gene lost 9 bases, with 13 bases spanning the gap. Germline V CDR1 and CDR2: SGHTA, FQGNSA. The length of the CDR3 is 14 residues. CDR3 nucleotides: TGTGCCAGCAGCTTAGAGTTGGGACGGACTGAGCAGTTCTTC. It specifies CASSLELGRTEQFF.

CDR3 protein: CASSYSVRRIPNEKLFF. In nucleotides, the CDR3 is TGTGCCAGCAGTTACTCAGTACGGAGGATTCCTAATGAAAAACTGTTTTTT. The chain links TRBV6-2 or TRBV6-3 to TRBJ1-4; D not resolved. Between the trimmed V and J ends, which lost 0 bases and 3 bases, there was a span of 14 bases. This CDR3 comprises 17 residues. Per the germline V gene, CDR1 is MNHEY and CDR2 is SVGEGT.

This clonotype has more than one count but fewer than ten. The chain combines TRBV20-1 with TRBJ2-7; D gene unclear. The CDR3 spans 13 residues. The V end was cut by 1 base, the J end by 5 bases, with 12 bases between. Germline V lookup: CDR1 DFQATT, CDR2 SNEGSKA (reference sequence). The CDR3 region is CSARAPTEHEQYF. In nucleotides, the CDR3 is TGCAGTGCTAGAGCCCCCACAGAACACGAGCAGTACTTC.

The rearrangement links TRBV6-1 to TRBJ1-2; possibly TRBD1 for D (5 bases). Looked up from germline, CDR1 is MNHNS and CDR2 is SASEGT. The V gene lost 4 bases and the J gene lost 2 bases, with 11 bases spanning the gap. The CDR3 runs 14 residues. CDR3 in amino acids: CASSVDTLNYGYTF. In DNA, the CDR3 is TGTGCCAGCAGTGTGGACACTTTAAACTATGGCTACACCTTC.

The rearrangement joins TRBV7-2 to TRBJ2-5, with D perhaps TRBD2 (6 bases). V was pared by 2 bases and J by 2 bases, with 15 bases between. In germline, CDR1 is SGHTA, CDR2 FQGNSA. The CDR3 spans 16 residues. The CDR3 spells CASSLSSASAQETQYF. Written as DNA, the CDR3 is TGTGCCAGCAGCTTAAGCTCGGCTAGCGCTCAAGAGACCCAGTACTTC. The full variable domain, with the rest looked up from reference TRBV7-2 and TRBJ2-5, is GAGVSQSPSNKVTEKGKDVELRCDPISGHTALYWYRQSLGQGLEFLIYFQGNSAPDKSGLPSDRFSAERTGGSVSTLTIQRTQQEDSAVYLCASSLSSASAQETQYFGPGTRLLVL.

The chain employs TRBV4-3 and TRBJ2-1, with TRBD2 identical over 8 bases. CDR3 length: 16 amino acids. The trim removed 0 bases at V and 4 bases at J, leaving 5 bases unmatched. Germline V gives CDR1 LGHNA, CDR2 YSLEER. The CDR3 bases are TGCGCCAGCAGCCAAGATGCGGGGGGTGTATACAATGAGCAGTTCTTC. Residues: CASSQDAGGVYNEQFF.

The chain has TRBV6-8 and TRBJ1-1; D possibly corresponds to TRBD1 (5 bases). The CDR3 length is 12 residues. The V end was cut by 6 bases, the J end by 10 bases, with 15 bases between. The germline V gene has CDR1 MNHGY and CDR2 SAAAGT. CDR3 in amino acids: CASRNPSGGAFF. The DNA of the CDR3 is TGTGCCAGCAGAAATCCCTCGGGGGGAGCTTTCTTT.

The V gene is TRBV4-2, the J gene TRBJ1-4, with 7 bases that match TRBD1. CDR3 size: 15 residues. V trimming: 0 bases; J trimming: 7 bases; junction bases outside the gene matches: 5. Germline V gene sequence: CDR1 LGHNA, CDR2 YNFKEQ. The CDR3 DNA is TGTGCCAGCAGCCAAGATCAGGGGGGTGGTGAAAAACTGTTTTTT. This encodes CASSQDQGGGEKLFF.

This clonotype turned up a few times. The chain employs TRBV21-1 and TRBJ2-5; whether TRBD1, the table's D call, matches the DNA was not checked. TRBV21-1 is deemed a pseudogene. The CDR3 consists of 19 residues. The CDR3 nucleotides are TGTGCCAGCAGCACCGGGACAGAAGTAACTAGCGGGGGCCCAGAGACCCAGTACTTC. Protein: CASSTGTEVTSGGPETQYF.

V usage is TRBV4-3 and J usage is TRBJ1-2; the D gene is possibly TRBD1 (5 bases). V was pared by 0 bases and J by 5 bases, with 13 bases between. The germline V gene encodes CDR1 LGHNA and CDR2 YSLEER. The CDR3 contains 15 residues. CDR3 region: CASSQDPTEGYGYTF. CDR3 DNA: TGCGCCAGCAGCCAAGATCCCACGGAGGGGTATGGCTACACCTTC.

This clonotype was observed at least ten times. CDR3 nucleotides: TGCGCCAGCAGCCAAAAGACCGGGACAGGACCTAGCACAGATACGCAGTATTTT. Amino acid sequence: CASSQKTGTGPSTDTQYF. The chain has TRBV4-3 and TRBJ2-3, with 8 bases fitting TRBD1. Germline assignment: CDR1 LGHNA and CDR2 YSLEER. There are 18 residues in the CDR3. Losses at the gene ends were 2 bases for V and 0 bases for J; bases not matched to a gene: 10.

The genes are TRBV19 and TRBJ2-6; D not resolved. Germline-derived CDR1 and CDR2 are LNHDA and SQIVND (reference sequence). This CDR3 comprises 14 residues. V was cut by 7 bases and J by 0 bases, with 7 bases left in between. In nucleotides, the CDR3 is TGTGCCAGTAAAGTCCGCTCTGGGGCCAACGTCCTGACTTTC. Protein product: CASKVRSGANVLTF.

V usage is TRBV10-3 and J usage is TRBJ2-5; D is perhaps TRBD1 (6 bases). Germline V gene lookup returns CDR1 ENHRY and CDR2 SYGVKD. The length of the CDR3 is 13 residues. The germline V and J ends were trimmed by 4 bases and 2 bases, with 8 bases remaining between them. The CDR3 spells CAISVGQQETQYF. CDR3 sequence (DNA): TGTGCCATCAGTGTAGGACAGCAAGAGACCCAGTACTTC.

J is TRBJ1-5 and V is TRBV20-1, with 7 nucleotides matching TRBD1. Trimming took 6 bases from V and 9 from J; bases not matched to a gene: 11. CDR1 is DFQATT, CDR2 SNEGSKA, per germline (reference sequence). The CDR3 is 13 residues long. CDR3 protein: CSAVSAGGRPQHF. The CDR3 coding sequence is TGCAGTGCCGTCTCAGCAGGGGGAAGGCCCCAGCATTTT.

The CDR3 nucleotides read TGTGCCAGCAGTTACTCGGCAGGGCCTGACTATGGCTACACCTTC. Residues: CASSYSAGPDYGYTF. The chain carries TRBV6-5 and TRBJ1-2, with a weak D call TRBD1 (5 bases). Trimming cost V 0 bases and J 3 bases, with 11 bases left between them. CDR1 and CDR2 (germline): MNHEY, SVGAGI. This CDR3 has 15 amino acids.

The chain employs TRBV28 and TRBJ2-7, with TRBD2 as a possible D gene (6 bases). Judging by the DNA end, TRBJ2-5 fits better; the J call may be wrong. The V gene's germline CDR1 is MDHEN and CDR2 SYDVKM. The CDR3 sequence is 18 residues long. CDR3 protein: CASSPSGWGDPTWETQYF. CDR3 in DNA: TGTGCCAGCAGTCCCTCCGGGTGGGGGGACCCTACTTGGGAGACCCAGTACTTC.

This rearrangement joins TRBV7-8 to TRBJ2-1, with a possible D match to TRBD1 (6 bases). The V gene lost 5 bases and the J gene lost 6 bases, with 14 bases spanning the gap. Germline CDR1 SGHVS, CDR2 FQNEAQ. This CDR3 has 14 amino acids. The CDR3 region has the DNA TGTGCCAGCAGCCAATTTGGACAGTCCAATGAGCAGTTCTTC. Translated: CASSQFGQSNEQFF. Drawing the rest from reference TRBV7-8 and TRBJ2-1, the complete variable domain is GAGVSQSPRYKVAKRGQDVALRCDPISGHVSLFWYQQALGQGPEFLTYFQNEAQLDKSGLPSDRFFAERPEGSVSTLKIQRTQQEDSAVYLCASSQFGQSNEQFFGPGTRLTVL.

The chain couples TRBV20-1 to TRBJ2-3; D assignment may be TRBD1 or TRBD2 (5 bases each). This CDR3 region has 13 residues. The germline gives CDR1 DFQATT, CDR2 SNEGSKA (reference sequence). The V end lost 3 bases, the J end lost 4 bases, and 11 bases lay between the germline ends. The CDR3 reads CSASWGNADTQYF. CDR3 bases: TGCAGTGCTAGCTGGGGGAACGCAGATACGCAGTATTTT.

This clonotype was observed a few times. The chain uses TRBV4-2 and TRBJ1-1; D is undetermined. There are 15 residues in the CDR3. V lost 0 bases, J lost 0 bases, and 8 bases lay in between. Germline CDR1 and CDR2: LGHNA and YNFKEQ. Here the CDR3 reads CASSQDRVLNTEAFF. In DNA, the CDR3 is TGTGCCAGCAGCCAAGATAGGGTTCTGAACACTGAAGCTTTCTTT.

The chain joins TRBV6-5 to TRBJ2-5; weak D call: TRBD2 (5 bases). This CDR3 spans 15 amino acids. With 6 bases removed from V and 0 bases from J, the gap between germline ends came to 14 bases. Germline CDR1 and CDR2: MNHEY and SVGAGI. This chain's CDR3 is CASRPGKGHQETQYF. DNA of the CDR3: TGTGCCAGCAGACCGGGAAAGGGCCACCAAGAGACCCAGTACTTC.

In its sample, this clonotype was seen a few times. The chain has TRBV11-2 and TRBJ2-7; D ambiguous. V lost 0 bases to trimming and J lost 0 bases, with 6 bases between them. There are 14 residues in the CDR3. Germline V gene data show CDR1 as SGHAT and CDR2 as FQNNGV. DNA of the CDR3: TGTGCCAGCAGCTTAGACCACGTCTCCTACGAGCAGTACTTC. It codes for CASSLDHVSYEQYF.

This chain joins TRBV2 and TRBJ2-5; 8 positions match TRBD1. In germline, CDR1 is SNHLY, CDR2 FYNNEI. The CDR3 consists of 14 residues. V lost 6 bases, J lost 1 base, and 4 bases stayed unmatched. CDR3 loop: CASRGDRLQETQYF. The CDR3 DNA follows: TGTGCCAGCAGGGGGGACAGGCTCCAAGAGACCCAGTACTTC.

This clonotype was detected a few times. The CDR3 loop reads CASGGERGRTDTQYF. The CDR3 region has the DNA TGTGCCAGTGGGGGAGAGCGGGGCCGCACAGATACGCAGTATTTT. This chain uses TRBV6-2 or TRBV6-3 with TRBJ2-3, with TRBD2 matching 7 bases. The ends lost 9 bases at V and 1 base at J; junction bases unmatched: 10. Per germline, CDR1 MNHEY and CDR2 SVGEGT. The CDR3 covers 15 residues.

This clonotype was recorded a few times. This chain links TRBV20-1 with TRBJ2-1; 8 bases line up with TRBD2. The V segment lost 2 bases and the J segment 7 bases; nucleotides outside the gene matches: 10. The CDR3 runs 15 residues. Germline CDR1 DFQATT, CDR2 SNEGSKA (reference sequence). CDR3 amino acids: CSARPLRGGQNEQFF. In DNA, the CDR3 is TGCAGTGCTAGACCCCTTCGCGGGGGGCAGAATGAGCAGTTCTTC.

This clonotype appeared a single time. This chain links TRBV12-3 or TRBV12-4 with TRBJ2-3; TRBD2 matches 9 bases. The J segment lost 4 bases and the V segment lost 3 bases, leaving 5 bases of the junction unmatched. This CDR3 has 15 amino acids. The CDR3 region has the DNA TGTGCCAGCAGTTTCAGCGGGGGGACCGCAGATACGCAGTATTTT. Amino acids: CASSFSGGTADTQYF.

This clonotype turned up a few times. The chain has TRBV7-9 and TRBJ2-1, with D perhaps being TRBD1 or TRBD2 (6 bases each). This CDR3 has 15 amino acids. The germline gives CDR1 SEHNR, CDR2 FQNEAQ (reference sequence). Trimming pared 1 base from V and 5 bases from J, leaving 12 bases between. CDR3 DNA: TGTGCCAGCAGCTTAGGAGGGGGGCTAGACAATGAGCAGTTCTTC. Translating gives CASSLGGGLDNEQFF. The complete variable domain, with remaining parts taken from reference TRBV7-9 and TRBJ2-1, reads DTGVSQNPRHKITKRGQNVTFRCDPISEHNRLYWYRQTLGQGPEFLTYFQNEAQLEKSRLLSDRFSAERPKGSFSTLEIQRTEQGDSAMYLCASSLGGGLDNEQFFGPGTRLTVL.

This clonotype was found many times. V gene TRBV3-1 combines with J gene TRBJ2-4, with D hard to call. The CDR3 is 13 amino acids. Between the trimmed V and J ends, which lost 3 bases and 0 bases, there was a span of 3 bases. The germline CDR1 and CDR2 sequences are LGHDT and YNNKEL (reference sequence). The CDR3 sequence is CASSQGAKNIQYF. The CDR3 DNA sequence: TGTGCCAGCAGCCAGGGAGCCAAAAACATTCAGTACTTC.

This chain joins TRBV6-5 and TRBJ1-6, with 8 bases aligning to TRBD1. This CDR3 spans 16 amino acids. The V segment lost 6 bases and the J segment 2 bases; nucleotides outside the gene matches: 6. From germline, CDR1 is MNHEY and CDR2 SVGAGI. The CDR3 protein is CASRPDRGAYNSPLHF. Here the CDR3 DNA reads TGTGCCAGCAGACCCGACAGGGGCGCCTATAATTCACCCCTCCACTTT.

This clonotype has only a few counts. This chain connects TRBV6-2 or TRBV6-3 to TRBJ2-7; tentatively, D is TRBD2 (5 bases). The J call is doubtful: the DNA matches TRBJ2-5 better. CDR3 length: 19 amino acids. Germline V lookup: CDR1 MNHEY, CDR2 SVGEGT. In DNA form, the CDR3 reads TGTGCCAGCAGTTACGTTCCCCTCTGGGATTTGGGGAGTACCGGGACCCAGTACTTC. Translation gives CASSYVPLWDLGSTGTQYF.

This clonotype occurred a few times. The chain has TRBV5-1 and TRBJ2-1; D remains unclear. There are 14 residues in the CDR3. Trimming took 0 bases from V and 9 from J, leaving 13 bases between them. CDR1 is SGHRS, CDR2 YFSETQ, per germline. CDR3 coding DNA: TGCGCCAGCAGCTTGGCCCCGTCCCGCCCTGAGCAGTTCTTC. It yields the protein CASSLAPSRPEQFF.

The CDR3 reads CASSYSGATGEQYF. As DNA, the CDR3 is TGTGCCAGCAGTTACTCAGGGGCTACAGGCGAGCAGTACTTC. V usage is TRBV6-2 or TRBV6-3 and J usage is TRBJ2-7; D may be TRBD1 (5 bases). CDR1 and CDR2 (germline): MNHEY, SVGEGT. This CDR3 region has 14 residues. Deletions cut 0 bases from V and 6 bases from J, with 12 bases between.

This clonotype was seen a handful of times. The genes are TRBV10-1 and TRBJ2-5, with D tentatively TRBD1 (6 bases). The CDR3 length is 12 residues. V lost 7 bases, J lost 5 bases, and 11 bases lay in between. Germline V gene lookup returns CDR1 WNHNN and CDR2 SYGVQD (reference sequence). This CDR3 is CASKQGWETQYF. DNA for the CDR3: TGCGCCAGCAAACAGGGTTGGGAGACCCAGTACTTC.